A selection of T cell receptor beta chains follows, all from one sample in a study of OX40 agonist ivuxolimab in advanced cancers. Sequenced by immunoSEQ multiplex PCR; TCRdb stores in-frame clones only, minus some. Altogether approximately 20,000 clones are present, approximately 83% being singletons, with the ten largest covering roughly 49%. Sample: CD4+ or CD8+ T cells sorted from blood, taken in a trial of the OX40 agonist ivuxolimab. The source of these receptors is an adult with an advanced solid tumor such as melanoma, head and neck, liver or kidney cancer. CDR3s include the opening cysteine and the closing phenylalanine or tryptophan. The D gene is left open where the match is weak. Some rows mark clone size as missing; the rest say once, few, many or name a class of expanded clone.

TRBJ1-3	.	TRBV9	.	CASSPPAADTIYF	TGTGCCAGCAGCCCTCCGGCCGCGGACACCATATATTTT
TRBJ1-5	.	TRBV18	.	CASSPETVGQPQHF	TGTGCCAGCTCACCAGAAACGGTCGGTCAGCCCCAGCATTTT
TRBJ1-6	.	TRBV27	medium-sized	CASSPPRTWRSPLHF	TGTGCCAGCAGTCCCCCAAGGACTTGGCGCTCACCCCTCCACTTT
TRBJ2-3	TRBD2	TRBV27	.	CASSAGTRTPDTQYF	TGTGCCAGCTCTGCCGGGACTAGGACGCCAGATACGCAGTATTTT
TRBJ1-1	.	TRBV7-6	.	CASSSRADNTEAFF	TGTGCCAGCAGCTCCCGGGCCGACAACACTGAAGCTTTCTTT
TRBJ2-7	.	TRBV7-9	.	CASSFPSSYEQYF	TGTGCCAGCAGCTTCCCAAGCTCCTACGAGCAGTACTTC
TRBJ2-7	.	TRBV7-9	.	CASSSIISGEQYF	TGTGCCAGCAGCTCCATAATTAGCGGTGAGCAGTACTTC
TRBJ1-1	.	TRBV13	.	CASSLTVNTEAFF	TGTGCCAGCAGCTTAACGGTGAACACTGAAGCTTTCTTT
TRBJ1-4	.	TRBV6-1	.	CASREKTGSFLLTNEKLFF	TGTGCCAGCAGGGAAAAGACAGGCAGTTTTCTTCTAACTAATGAAAAACTGTTTTTT
TRBJ2-7	TRBD2	TRBV2	.	CASSEEVPLAASYEQYF	TGTGCCAGCAGTGAAGAGGTTCCCCTAGCGGCCTCCTACGAGCAGTACTTC
TRBJ2-7	.	TRBV9	.	CASSAATNHEQYF	TGTGCCAGCAGCGCGGCTACTAACCACGAGCAGTACTTC
TRBJ2-3	.	TRBV7-9	.	CASARGNTDTQYF	TGTGCCAGCGCACGGGGAAACACAGATACGCAGTATTTT
TRBJ1-2	.	TRBV6-1	.	CASSEVYRAGYGYTF	TGTGCCAGCAGTGAAGTCTACAGGGCTGGATATGGCTACACCTTC
TRBJ2-3	.	TRBV9	.	CASSFSPDTQYF	TGTGCCAGCTCGTTTTCGCCCGATACGCAGTATTTT
TRBJ2-7	TRBD1	TRBV28	.	CASSYDRGAESYEQYF	TGTGCCAGCAGTTACGACAGGGGCGCCGAGTCCTACGAGCAGTACTTC
TRBJ2-7	TRBD2	TRBV9	.	CASSPGLAGVEQYF	TGTGCCAGCAGCCCCGGACTAGCGGGGGTAGAGCAGTACTTC
TRBJ1-3	.	TRBV4-1	.	CASSQVDGDGNTIYF	TGCGCCAGCAGCCAAGTGGATGGAGATGGAAACACCATATATTTT
TRBJ1-5	TRBD1	TRBV4-1	.	CASSHSQGDRGQIGNQPQHF	TGCGCCAGCAGCCATTCACAGGGGGACAGGGGGCAAATTGGCAATCAGCCCCAGCATTTT
TRBJ1-1	.	TRBV11-2	once	CASSLGLGITEAFF	TGTGCCAGCAGCTTAGGTCTGGGAATCACTGAAGCTTTCTTT
TRBJ2-2	.	TRBV9	once	CASSARGGTGNTGELFF	TGTGCCAGCAGCGCCCGGGGAGGGACAGGGAACACCGGGGAGCTGTTTTTT
TRBJ2-7	.	TRBV4-1	.	CASSVLADYEQYF	TGCGCCAGCAGCGTCCTTGCAGATTACGAGCAGTACTTC
TRBJ1-2	.	TRBV6-5	.	CASSSALGSNYGYTF	TGTGCCAGCAGTTCAGCCTTGGGCAGCAACTATGGCTACACCTTC
TRBJ1-2	TRBD1	TRBV7-9	many	CASSPRGLGYGYTF	TGTGCCAGCAGCCCTAGGGGGCTAGGCTATGGCTACACCTTC
TRBJ1-3	TRBD1	TRBV5-5	.	CASSSGTGSGNTIYF	TGTGCCAGCAGCTCAGGGACAGGCTCTGGAAACACCATATATTTT
TRBJ1-5	TRBD1	TRBV19	.	CASSIQGAGVVQPQHF	TGTGCCAGTAGTATTCAGGGGGCAGGGGTCGTCCAGCCCCAGCATTTT
TRBJ2-7	.	TRBV13	.	CASSLKQSYEQYF	TGTGCCAGCAGCTTAAAGCAGTCCTACGAGCAGTACTTC
TRBJ2-7	TRBD2	TRBV9	.	CASSVETSGGYEQYF	TGTGCCAGCAGCGTAGAAACTAGCGGGGGATACGAGCAGTACTTC
TRBJ1-2	.	TRBV10-2	.	CASATVDSPYGYTF	TGCGCCAGCGCTACTGTTGACTCCCCTTATGGCTACACCTTC
TRBJ2-7	.	TRBV5-5	.	CASSWDGPTYEQYF	TGTGCCAGCAGCTGGGACGGGCCAACCTACGAGCAGTACTTC
TRBJ2-1	TRBD2	TRBV4-3	.	CASSQNPRGGFYNEQFF	TGCGCCAGCAGCCAAAACCCGCGGGGGGGTTTTTACAATGAGCAGTTCTTC
TRBJ2-3	TRBD2	TRBV27	.	CASSELAGVPDTQYF	TGTGCCAGCAGTGAACTAGCGGGGGTACCGGATACGCAGTATTTT
TRBJ2-7	TRBD1	TRBV7-9	.	CASSSRDSYEQYF	TGTGCCAGCAGCTCCCGGGACAGCTACGAGCAGTACTTC
TRBJ1-4	.	TRBV7-2	.	CASSPEVREGGEKLFF	TGTGCCAGCAGCCCTGAAGTTAGGGAGGGTGGTGAAAAACTGTTTTTT
TRBJ2-4	TRBD2	TRBV5-6	.	CASSSVTSGILAKNIQYF	TGTGCCAGCAGCTCGGTGACTAGCGGAATTCTAGCCAAAAACATTCAGTACTTC
TRBJ1-6	TRBD1	TRBV10-3	.	CAIRDRGLGSPLHF	TGTGCCATCAGGGACAGGGGGCTAGGTTCACCCCTCCACTTT
TRBJ2-3	TRBD2	TRBV6-1	.	CASSELSGGADTQYF	TGTGCCAGCAGTGAATTGAGCGGGGGGGCAGATACGCAGTATTTT
TRBJ2-1	.	TRBV7-9	.	CASSWQGPNNEQFF	TGTGCCAGCAGCTGGCAAGGCCCTAACAATGAGCAGTTCTTC
TRBJ1-2	.	TRBV19	.	CASSVAGATYGYTF	TGTGCCAGTAGCGTCGCAGGGGCCACCTATGGCTACACCTTC
TRBJ2-3	.	TRBV4-1	.	CASSLGSSTDTQYF	TGCGCCAGCAGCCTCGGGTCTAGCACAGATACGCAGTATTTT
TRBJ2-1	.	TRBV9	.	CASSVDPGYNEQFF	TGTGCCAGCAGCGTAGACCCAGGGTACAATGAGCAGTTCTTC
TRBJ1-6	.	TRBV6-5	.	CASSAVSLDNSPLHF	TGTGCCAGCAGTGCGGTCAGTTTGGATAATTCACCCCTCCACTTT
TRBJ2-1	.	TRBV29-1	.	CSVVGENEQFF	TGCAGCGTTGTGGGGGAGAATGAGCAGTTCTTC